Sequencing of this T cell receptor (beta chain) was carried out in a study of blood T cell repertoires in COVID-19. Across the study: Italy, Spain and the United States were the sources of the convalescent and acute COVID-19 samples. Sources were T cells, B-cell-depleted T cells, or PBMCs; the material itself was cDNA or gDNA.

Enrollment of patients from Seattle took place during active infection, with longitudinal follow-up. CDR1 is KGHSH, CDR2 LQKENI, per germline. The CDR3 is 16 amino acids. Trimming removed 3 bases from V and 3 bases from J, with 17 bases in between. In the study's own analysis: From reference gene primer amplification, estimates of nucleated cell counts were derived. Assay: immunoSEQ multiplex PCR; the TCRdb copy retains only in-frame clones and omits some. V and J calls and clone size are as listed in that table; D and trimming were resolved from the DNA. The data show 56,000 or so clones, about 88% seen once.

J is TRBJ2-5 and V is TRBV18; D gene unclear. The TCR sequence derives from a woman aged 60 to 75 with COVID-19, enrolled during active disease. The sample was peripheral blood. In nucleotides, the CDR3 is TGTGCCAGCTCACCGATGGAGATCTTCGCCGAAGAGACCCAGTACTTC. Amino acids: CASSPMEIFAEETQYF.